These 17 T cell receptor beta chains came from one sample sequenced in a study of control samples from healthy donors and cancer patients (dated by TCRdb to the early 2020s). The library was built by means of the immunoSEQ multiplex PCR assay. The immuneACCESS repertoire file appears here via TCRdb, limited to in-frame rearrangements. These files lack a portion of the clones; in checked studies, under half of the deficit traces to unresolved V genes, and the cause of the others is not known. The sample data list about 130,000 clones, and just under 95% of these were observed just once. The top ten clonotypes cover around 14% of the sample. The material sequenced was PBMCs. These receptors came from a man in his 60s with colorectal cancer.

This chain uses TRBV19 with TRBJ1-2; TRBD1 agrees at 9 bases. The V gene's germline CDR1 is LNHDA and CDR2 SQIVND (reference sequence). The CDR3 spans 16 residues. Trimming cost V 8 bases and J 2 bases; bases outside gene matches: 12. In DNA form, the CDR3 reads TGTGCCAGTGAAGGGACAGGGAAAGGGTTGAACTATGGCTACACCTTC. It translates to CASEGTGKGLNYGYTF. The full variable domain, completed using reference TRBV19 and TRBJ1-2, is DGGITQSPKYLFRKEGQNVTLSCEQNLNHDAMYWYRQDPGQGLRLIYYSQIVNDFQKGDIAEGYSVSREKKESFPLTVTSAQKNPTAFYLCASEGTGKGLNYGYTFGSGTRLTVV.

The chain combines TRBV3-1 (or the pseudogene TRBV3-2) with TRBJ2-3; tentatively, D is TRBD2 (5 bases). CDR3 length: 16 residues. Per the germline V gene, CDR1 is LGHDT and CDR2 is YNNKEL (reference sequence). Trimming cost V 1 base and J 2 bases, with 13 bases left between them. The CDR3 sequence: CASSQGGLATTDTQYF. CDR3 in DNA: TGTGCCAGCAGCCAAGGTGGACTTGCCACCACAGATACGCAGTATTTT.

CDR3 in amino acids: CASSRQGPSTGELFF. The CDR3 DNA reads TGTGCCAGCAGTCGACAGGGCCCCAGCACCGGGGAGCTGTTTTTT. The gene calls are TRBV6-6 and TRBJ2-2; 7 bases are shared with TRBD1. This CDR3 spans 15 amino acids. Germline V gene sequence: CDR1 MNHNY, CDR2 SVGAGI (reference sequence). The V gene end was trimmed by 5 bases and the J gene end by 4 bases; junction bases not matched to a gene: 7.

This rearrangement joins TRBV2 to TRBJ2-5; perhaps TRBD1 as D (6 bases). The V end was cut by 11 bases, the J end by 2 bases, with 15 bases between. The V gene's germline CDR1 is SNHLY and CDR2 FYNNEI. The CDR3 is 13 residues long. The CDR3 loop reads CAPSKGVQETQYF. CDR3 bases: TGTGCCCCCTCCAAGGGGGTACAAGAGACCCAGTACTTC.

V gene TRBV6-2 or TRBV6-3 combines with J gene TRBJ2-5; D is uncertain. The CDR3 has 11 residues. Germline V gene lookup returns CDR1 MNHEY and CDR2 SVGEGT. The V and J ends lost 6 bases and 1 base respectively, with 3 bases between them. The CDR3 DNA is TGTGCCAGCAGCCTCCAAGAGACCCAGTACTTC. Its translation: CASSLQETQYF.

The chain is built from TRBV29-1 and TRBJ2-3, with D tentatively TRBD2 (6 bases). This CDR3 has 12 residues. Germline V gene sequence: CDR1 SQVTM, CDR2 ANQGSEA. The CDR3 sequence is CSEKRGTDTQYF. In nucleotides, the CDR3 is TGCAGTGAGAAGCGGGGCACAGATACGCAGTATTTT.

The rearrangement joins TRBV19 to TRBJ2-6; possibly TRBD1 or TRBD2 for D (5 bases each). Looked up from germline, CDR1 is LNHDA and CDR2 is SQIVND (reference sequence). The CDR3 extends over 15 amino acids. With 4 bases removed from V and 0 bases from J, the gap between germline ends came to 7 bases. In DNA, the CDR3 is TGTGCCAGTAGTACGAGGGGCTCTGGGGCCAACGTCCTGACTTTC. Translation gives CASSTRGSGANVLTF.

The gene calls are TRBV28 and TRBJ1-1; no firm D call. Germline V CDR1 and CDR2: MDHEN, SYDVKM. The CDR3 is 12 amino acids. V was trimmed by 3 bases and J by 9 bases, leaving 11 bases between them. The CDR3 DNA sequence: TGTGCCAGCAGTTTCGGGTCTCCCAAAGCTTTCTTT. Protein: CASSFGSPKAFF.

The chain is built from TRBV12-3 or TRBV12-4 and TRBJ2-7, with a tentative D call TRBD2 (6 bases). Deletions cut 6 bases from V and 5 bases from J, with 8 bases between. The CDR3 consists of 11 residues. The CDR3 nucleotides are TGTGCCAGCAGGGGGGGTGACGAGCAGTACTTC. Amino acids: CASRGGDEQYF.

The chain recombines TRBV28 with TRBJ2-3, with D possibly called TRBD1 or TRBD2 (5 bases each). The CDR3 loop spans 16 amino acids. Germline loops: CDR1 MDHEN, CDR2 SYDVKM. Trimming shortened V by 7 bases and J by 4 bases, and 21 bases separated the two germline ends. The CDR3 nucleotides read TGTGCCAGCACTACCCCGCCCGGGGCTCTCTCAGATACGCAGTATTTT. Protein product: CASTTPPGALSDTQYF.

The chain uses TRBV27 and TRBJ2-7; 7 bases map to TRBD1. Germline CDR1 reads MNHEY; CDR2 reads SMNVEV (reference sequence). This CDR3 region has 15 residues. V trimming: 5 bases; J trimming: 1 base; junction bases outside the gene matches: 8. CDR3 region: CASSPRQGVSYEQYF. The CDR3, as DNA: TGTGCCAGCAGTCCCAGACAGGGTGTGTCCTACGAGCAGTACTTC.

The chain uses TRBV7-2 and TRBJ1-2; 7 bases fit TRBD1. The CDR3 extends over 15 amino acids. The V gene's germline CDR1 is SGHTA and CDR2 FQGNSA. Trimming removed 1 base from V and 5 bases from J; junction bases left unmatched: 7. The CDR3 loop reads CASSLGRTGSYGYTF. CDR3 coding DNA: TGTGCCAGCAGCTTAGGCCGGACAGGCTCTTATGGCTACACCTTC.

The rearrangement uses TRBV19 and TRBJ2-4, with unresolved D. CDR3 length: 17 residues. V was clipped by 4 bases and J by 8 bases, with 24 bases between them. The germline V gene has CDR1 LNHDA and CDR2 SQIVND (reference sequence). CDR3 residues: CASSSETAGSPRDIQYF. CDR3 DNA: TGTGCCAGTAGTAGCGAAACAGCCGGGTCCCCTAGGGACATTCAGTACTTC.

The rearrangement links TRBV11-2 to TRBJ1-1; perhaps TRBD1 as D (5 bases). The germline CDR1 and CDR2 sequences are SGHAT and FQNNGV. The CDR3 loop spans 15 amino acids. Between the trimmed V and J ends, which lost 1 base and 1 base, there was a span of 10 bases. As DNA, the CDR3 is TGTGCCAGCAGCTTAGCCGGGACTGGGAACACTGAAGCTTTCTTT. Protein product: CASSLAGTGNTEAFF.

J is TRBJ1-3 and V is TRBV28, with 8 bases fitting TRBD1. In germline, CDR1 is MDHEN, CDR2 SYDVKM. CDR3 length equals 18 residues. J gave up 3 bases and V 8 bases, and 18 bases lay outside the gene matches. The chain's CDR3 is CASRVRTGHAKGGNTIYF. The CDR3 bases are TGTGCCAGCCGCGTACGGACAGGGCACGCCAAAGGTGGAAACACCATATATTTT.

The chain recombines TRBV6-6 with TRBJ1-5; D is possibly TRBD1 (6 bases). This CDR3 comprises 16 residues. Trimming left V 8 bases short and J 3 bases short, with 20 bases between. CDR1 and CDR2 from the germline V gene are MNHNY and SVGAGI (reference sequence). The chain's CDR3 is CASGIITGRDNQPQHF. Here the CDR3 DNA reads TGTGCCAGCGGTATAATTACAGGGAGGGACAATCAGCCCCAGCATTTT.

The rearrangement joins TRBV10-3 to TRBJ1-1; D might be TRBD1 (6 bases). Germline V gives CDR1 ENHRY, CDR2 SYGVKD. The CDR3 is 13 residues long. The V and J ends lost 4 bases and 11 bases respectively, with 17 bases between them. DNA for the CDR3: TGTGCCATCAGTGGGGCCGGGGGCGAGGGGGCTTTCTTT. Encoded protein: CAISGAGGEGAFF.